The next 21 T cell receptor beta chains were all read from a single sample in a study of shared clonotypes between healthy human individuals. Profiling relied on immunoSEQ multiplex PCR, and the TCRdb table lists in-frame clones only, not all of them. The data contain around 1.6 million clones, approximately 98% of them singletons. Sequenced: naive CD4+ T cells sorted from blood. As to subset: CD45RA+ positively selected. These TCRs come from a man aged 30-40 years in good health.

This clone appeared a single time. The rearrangement links TRBV7-9 to TRBJ1-3, with TRBD1 identical over 7 bases. The germline V gene has CDR1 SEHNR and CDR2 FQNEAQ (reference sequence). The CDR3 sequence is 19 residues long. Losses at the gene ends were 3 bases for V and 2 bases for J; bases not matched to a gene: 16. CDR3 region: CASSFIQPRQGAPGNTIYF. CDR3 in DNA: TGTGCCAGCAGCTTTATCCAACCCCGACAGGGCGCCCCTGGAAACACCATATATTTT.

V gene TRBV7-2 combines with J gene TRBJ1-1; 7 nucleotides match TRBD1. This CDR3 contains 14 residues. J was trimmed by 2 bases and V by 2 bases; bases with no gene match: 2. CDR1 and CDR2 (germline): SGHTA, FQGNSA. The CDR3 protein is CASSLRTGNTEAFF. In DNA, the CDR3 is TGTGCCAGCAGCTTAAGGACAGGTAACACTGAAGCTTTCTTT.

The CDR3 protein is CASSWDGRTDTQYF. In DNA, the CDR3 is TGTGCCAGCAGTTGGGACGGACGCACAGATACGCAGTATTTT. The V and J genes are TRBV27 and TRBJ2-3; TRBD1 or TRBD2 may be the D gene (5 bases each). V was cut by 4 bases and J by 1 base, with 9 bases left in between. The CDR3 length is 14 residues. The V gene's germline CDR1 is MNHEY and CDR2 SMNVEV (reference sequence).

The rearrangement links TRBV28 to TRBJ1-5, with a tentative D call TRBD1 (5 bases). In germline, CDR1 is MDHEN, CDR2 SYDVKM. The CDR3 runs 15 residues. Trimming removed 6 bases from V and 6 bases from J, with 18 bases in between. CDR3 in DNA: TGTGCCAGCAGCCCCGTTCAGGGAACGTTTCAGCCCCAGCATTTT. Translated: CASSPVQGTFQPQHF.

The rearrangement joins TRBV7-3 to TRBJ2-3, with 11 bases lining up with TRBD2. The CDR3 covers 17 residues. The germline V gene has CDR1 SGHTA and CDR2 FQGTGA. The V gene end was trimmed by 3 bases and the J gene end by 0 bases; junction bases not matched to a gene: 5. The CDR3 coding sequence is TGTGCCAGCAGCTTTACTAGCGGGAGATTAAGCACAGATACGCAGTATTTT. Protein: CASSFTSGRLSTDTQYF. The full variable domain, rest sourced from reference TRBV7-3 and TRBJ2-3, is GAGVSQTPSNKVTEKGKYVELRCDPISGHTALYWYRQSLGQGPEFLIYFQGTGAADDSGLPNDRFFAVRPEGSVSTLKIQRTERGDSAVYLCASSFTSGRLSTDTQYFGPGTRLTVL.

The V and J genes are TRBV6-6 and TRBJ2-5; possibly TRBD1 for D (5 bases). Per the germline V gene, CDR1 is MNHNY and CDR2 is SVGAGI (reference sequence). CDR3 length: 14 amino acids. Trimming pared 0 bases from V and 9 bases from J, leaving 14 bases between. Here the CDR3 reads CASSYSKGIGAQYF. In DNA form, the CDR3 reads TGTGCCAGCAGTTACTCAAAGGGGATCGGTGCCCAGTACTTC.

V gene TRBV28 combines with J gene TRBJ1-1; the match to TRBD1 covers 7 bases. The CDR3 runs to 12 residues. Per the germline V gene, CDR1 is MDHEN and CDR2 is SYDVKM. V lost 6 bases to trimming and J lost 11 bases; unmatched junction nucleotides: 9. CDR3 amino acids: CASRPSETGAFF. CDR3 bases: TGTGCCAGCAGACCTTCGGAGACAGGGGCTTTCTTT.

The V and J genes are TRBV7-6 and TRBJ2-7, with 13 nucleotides matching TRBD2. From germline, CDR1 is SGHVS and CDR2 FNYEAQ. J was trimmed by 3 bases and V by 2 bases; bases with no gene match: 7. CDR3 length: 17 residues. The CDR3 here is CASSLRTSGSIHYEQYF. CDR3 in DNA: TGTGCCAGCAGCTTACGGACTAGCGGGAGTATCCACTACGAGCAGTACTTC.

The chain uses TRBV28 and TRBJ2-3; TRBD2 agrees at 10 bases. Germline lookup yields CDR1 MDHEN and CDR2 SYDVKM. V was clipped by 2 bases and J by 3 bases; unmatched bases: 2. The CDR3 consists of 15 residues. CDR3 in DNA: TGTGCCAGCAGTTTACAACTAGCGGGAACAGATACGCAGTATTTT. Protein: CASSLQLAGTDTQYF.

In its sample, this clone was seen once. DNA for the CDR3: TGTGCCAGCAGCTTGCCGATTGGAGGAGAAAACAATGAGCAGTTCTTC. Its translation: CASSLPIGGENNEQFF. The chain carries TRBV5-4 and TRBJ2-1; a weak D match, TRBD2 (5 bases). Between the trimmed V and J ends, which lost 1 base and 5 bases, there was a span of 16 bases. Germline lookup yields CDR1 SGHNT and CDR2 YYREEE (reference sequence). CDR3 length: 16 amino acids.

The rearrangement joins TRBV28 to TRBJ2-7; 7 nucleotides match TRBD1. V lost 6 bases to trimming and J lost 0 bases; unmatched junction nucleotides: 5. Germline V CDR1 and CDR2: MDHEN, SYDVKM. The CDR3 runs 14 residues. In nucleotides, the CDR3 is TGTGCCAGCAGATGGACAGGCCTCTCCTACGAGCAGTACTTC. Amino acids: CASRWTGLSYEQYF.

This chain connects TRBV5-5 to TRBJ1-5, with unresolved D. Trimming stripped 1 base from V and 6 bases from J, with 5 bases between. CDR1 and CDR2 (germline): SGHKS, YYEKEE (reference sequence). This CDR3 region has 12 residues. This CDR3 is CASSLLGQPQHF. CDR3 nucleotide sequence: TGTGCCAGCAGCTTGTTAGGTCAGCCCCAGCATTTT.

CDR3 nucleotides: TGTGCCAGCAGCGTAGCTCTCAGGGCGGATACGCAGTATTTT. Translating it yields CASSVALRADTQYF. V gene TRBV9 combines with J gene TRBJ2-3, with D possibly matching TRBD1 (5 bases). The V gene's germline CDR1 is SGDLS and CDR2 YYNGEE. The CDR3 consists of 14 residues. Trimming stripped 0 bases from V and 6 bases from J, with 11 bases between.

The chain links TRBV18 to TRBJ2-7, with 7 nucleotides matching TRBD1. Germline trimming cut 3 bases from V and 0 bases from J; bases unmatched to any gene: 11. In germline, CDR1 is KGHSH, CDR2 LQKENI. CDR3 length equals 17 residues. In DNA, the CDR3 is TGTGCCAGCTCACCTTTAAGGGGGCGAATAGACTCCTACGAGCAGTACTTC. Its protein product is CASSPLRGRIDSYEQYF. The variable domain in full, with the rest retrieved from reference TRBV18 and TRBJ2-7, is NAGVMQNPRHLVRRRGQEARLRCSPMKGHSHVYWYRQLPEEGLKFMVYLQKENIIDESGMPKERFSAEFPKEGPSILRIQQVVRGDSAAYFCASSPLRGRIDSYEQYFGPGTRLTVT.

The rearrangement joins TRBV7-2 to TRBJ1-5; 7 nucleotides line up with TRBD1. Trimming took 5 bases from V and 3 from J; bases not matched to a gene: 19. Germline V CDR1 and CDR2: SGHTA, FQGNSA. CDR3 size: 19 residues. This chain's CDR3 is CASSLTGTAPLAANQPQHF. The CDR3 DNA is TGTGCCAGCAGCCTAACCGGGACAGCTCCCCTCGCCGCCAATCAGCCCCAGCATTTT. Drawing the rest from reference TRBV7-2 and TRBJ1-5, the complete variable domain is GAGVSQSPSNKVTEKGKDVELRCDPISGHTALYWYRQSLGQGLEFLIYFQGNSAPDKSGLPSDRFSAERTGGSVSTLTIQRTQQEDSAVYLCASSLTGTAPLAANQPQHFGDGTRLSIL.

The chain uses TRBV7-9 and TRBJ2-7, with D maybe TRBD1 (5 bases). The CDR3 totals 14 residues. V was pared by 0 bases and J by 1 base, with 7 bases between. In germline, CDR1 is SEHNR, CDR2 FQNEAQ (reference sequence). CDR3 sequence reads: CASSLATESYEQYF. The CDR3, as DNA: TGTGCCAGCAGCTTAGCGACAGAATCCTACGAGCAGTACTTC.

The chain uses TRBV5-1 and TRBJ2-1, with 13 bases lining up with TRBD2. The CDR3 is 16 amino acids. The V gene end was trimmed by 4 bases and the J gene end by 4 bases; junction bases not matched to a gene: 5. Germline CDR1 reads SGHRS; CDR2 reads YFSETQ. CDR3 nucleotide sequence: TGCGCCAGCAGCGGGGGGACTAGCGGGACTTACAATGAGCAGTTCTTC. Amino acid sequence: CASSGGTSGTYNEQFF.

The chain has TRBV10-1 and TRBJ2-7; a possible D gene is TRBD1 (6 bases). The CDR3 length is 14 residues. With 5 bases removed from V and 0 bases from J, the gap between germline ends came to 11 bases. CDR1 is WNHNN and CDR2 is SYGVQD in the germline V gene (reference sequence). The CDR3 DNA is TGCGCCAGCAGTCCACAGGGTTTCTCCTACGAGCAGTACTTC. Translation gives CASSPQGFSYEQYF.

J is TRBJ2-5 and V is TRBV19; the match to TRBD2 covers 7 bases. Germline lookup yields CDR1 LNHDA and CDR2 SQIVND (reference sequence). The CDR3 length is 15 residues. The junction had 7 bases not matched to a gene; V was cut back by 3 bases and J by 3 bases. The chain's CDR3 is CASSIPSSGKETQYF. CDR3 nucleotide sequence: TGTGCCAGTAGTATCCCATCGAGCGGGAAAGAGACCCAGTACTTC.

The CDR3 loop is CASSLGGGQVVETQYF. DNA for the CDR3: TGTGCCAGCAGTTTAGGGGGGGGACAGGTGGTGGAGACCCAGTACTTC. The chain joins TRBV28 to TRBJ2-5; TRBD1 is a possible D gene (8 bases). The length of the CDR3 is 16 residues. The V gene lost 2 bases and the J gene lost 5 bases, with 18 bases spanning the gap. The germline V gene encodes CDR1 MDHEN and CDR2 SYDVKM.

The chain recombines TRBV9 with TRBJ2-1; D possibly corresponds to TRBD2 (6 bases). Germline V lookup: CDR1 SGDLS, CDR2 YYNGEE. This CDR3 has 14 residues. V lost 3 bases and J lost 2, with 9 bases in between. The CDR3 DNA reads as TGTGCCAGCAGCGAGGGACTTACCTACAATGAGCAGTTCTTC. It is translated as CASSEGLTYNEQFF.